The 2 T cell receptor beta chains listed next were all sequenced from one sample in a study of T cell responses to AZD1222 COVID-19 vaccine. Clones were read by immunoSEQ multiplex PCR, and TCRdb kept only the in-frame ones, dropping some. The top ten hold over 15% of the sample, which has approximately 100,000 clones, roughly nine tenths seen once. Sequenced here: peripheral blood, sampled on day 0 of AZD1222 vaccination. These receptors were collected from an adult in good health.

The chain links TRBV4-1 to TRBJ1-2, with 7 bases aligning to TRBD1. Trimming at V came to 4 bases and at J to 2 bases, leaving 10 bases not matched to a gene. The CDR3 has 16 amino acids. The germline gives CDR1 MGHRA, CDR2 YSYEKL. CDR3: CASSLYRGMSNYGYTF. The CDR3 DNA is TGCGCCAGCAGCCTATACAGGGGAATGTCAAACTATGGCTACACCTTC.

CDR3 sequence (DNA): TGTGCCAGCAGCGGGGGACTAGCGGGGGGCACGGCCCAGTACTTC. Protein product: CASSGGLAGGTAQYF. This chain links TRBV11-3 with TRBJ2-5, with 15 positions matching TRBD2. V shed 5 bases, J shed 9 bases, and the junction held 7 bases outside the gene matches. Germline values: CDR1 SGHNT, CDR2 YENEEA. The CDR3 length is 15 residues. Variable domain in full (rest from reference TRBV11-3 and TRBJ2-5): EAGVVQSPRYKIIEKKQPVAFWCNPISGHNTLYWYLQNLGQGPELLIRYENEEAVDDSQLPKDRFSAERLKGVDSTLKIQPAELGDSAVYLCASSGGLAGGTAQYFGPGTRLLVL.